These 16 T cell receptor beta chains were all obtained from the same sample, sequenced in a study of T cell changes during pregnancy in multiple sclerosis. Clones were sequenced by immunoSEQ multiplex PCR, and TCRdb holds only the in-frame ones, with some missing. This table holds 50,000 to 60,000 clones, just under 90% found once. The source was CD4+ T cells from peripheral blood mononuclear cells, collected in the first trimester of pregnancy. The receptors come from a female donor with multiple sclerosis, enrolled in a pregnancy study.

The rearrangement links TRBV4-3 to TRBJ1-1; 8 bases match TRBD1. Unmatched junction bases numbered 15, after V lost 1 base and J lost 11 bases. The CDR3 length is 16 residues. In germline, CDR1 is LGHNA, CDR2 YSLEER. Here the CDR3 reads CASSQAGTGGRFAAFF. The CDR3, as DNA: TGCGCCAGCAGCCAAGCCGGGACAGGAGGCCGTTTTGCTGCTTTCTTT.

V is TRBV15 and J is TRBJ2-1; TRBD2 aligns across 10 bases. Germline V gene sequence: CDR1 LNHNV, CDR2 YYDKDF (reference sequence). There are 15 residues in the CDR3. The V segment lost 5 bases and the J segment 5 bases; nucleotides outside the gene matches: 6. The CDR3 region has the DNA TGTGCCACCAGCTACGGACTAGCGGAGAACAATGAGCAGTTCTTC. Its protein product is CATSYGLAENNEQFF.

The chain couples TRBV25-1 to TRBJ2-7; 8 bases match TRBD1. The V segment lost 1 base and the J segment 0 bases; nucleotides outside the gene matches: 5. The CDR3 length is 16 residues. Germline V gene data show CDR1 as MGHDK and CDR2 as SYGVNS. The CDR3 DNA is TGTGCCAGCAGTGAATCTCTTGGACAGGGCTCCTACGAGCAGTACTTC. Encoded protein: CASSESLGQGSYEQYF.

The chain joins TRBV28 to TRBJ2-1; 7 bases agree with TRBD1. CDR3 length: 15 amino acids. The germline gives CDR1 MDHEN, CDR2 SYDVKM. The junction had 10 bases not matched to a gene; V was cut back by 5 bases and J by 6 bases. CDR3 amino acids: CASSKALRGPNEQFF. The CDR3 DNA follows: TGTGCCAGCAGTAAGGCACTTAGGGGGCCCAATGAGCAGTTCTTC.

This clone appeared once. The chain links TRBV6-6 to TRBJ1-3; D uncertain. Trimming removed 5 bases from V and 0 bases from J, with 11 bases in between. This CDR3 region has 15 residues. CDR1 and CDR2 from the germline V gene are MNHNY and SVGAGI (reference sequence). CDR3 nucleotides: TGTGCCAGCAGTAGCAGGACTCTCTCTGGAAACACCATATATTTT. Its translation is CASSSRTLSGNTIYF.

V and J are TRBV4-3 and TRBJ2-3; TRBD2 agrees at 10 bases. The CDR3 is 19 residues long. V lost 0 bases, J lost 1 base, and 10 bases stayed unmatched. From germline, CDR1 is LGHNA and CDR2 YSLEER. CDR3 bases: TGCGCCAGCAGCCAAGATTACCGACCAGCGGGGGGGGGCACAGATACGCAGTATTTT. As protein: CASSQDYRPAGGGTDTQYF.

The rearrangement uses TRBV2 and TRBJ1-2; perhaps TRBD1 as D (5 bases). Between the trimmed V and J ends, which lost 10 bases and 6 bases, there was a span of 21 bases. The CDR3 is 14 amino acids. Germline V lookup: CDR1 SNHLY, CDR2 FYNNEI. The CDR3 DNA follows: TGTGCCACGCTGACAGTCCGGATACCAAATGGCTACACCTTC. Protein: CATLTVRIPNGYTF.

J is TRBJ1-6 and V is TRBV5-1; 9 nucleotides align to TRBD1. CDR1 is SGHRS, CDR2 YFSETQ, per germline. CDR3 length equals 16 residues. V was clipped by 4 bases and J by 7 bases; unmatched bases: 9. In DNA, the CDR3 is TGCGCCAGCAGCATTGGACAGGGGAGAAGGAATTCACCCCTCCACTTT. Residues: CASSIGQGRRNSPLHF.

This chain links TRBV5-1 with TRBJ2-2; 7 nucleotides line up with TRBD1. The ends lost 5 bases at V and 6 bases at J; junction bases unmatched: 7. The length of the CDR3 is 14 residues. Germline V CDR1 and CDR2: SGHRS, YFSETQ. CDR3 protein: CASRGGAVAGELFF. CDR3 nucleotides: TGCGCCAGCAGAGGGGGCGCGGTGGCCGGGGAGCTGTTTTTT.

The gene calls are TRBV6-5 and TRBJ2-2, with 7 bases that match TRBD2. This CDR3 is built from 15 residues. Germline V CDR1 and CDR2: MNHEY, SVGAGI. After removal of 6 bases from V and 2 bases from J, the junction contained 6 bases not matched to a gene. The CDR3 coding sequence is TGTGCCAGCAGGCCGACTAGCCCTAACACCGGGGAGCTGTTTTTT. This codes for CASRPTSPNTGELFF.

This clone was counted a single time. This sequence joins TRBV21-1 and TRBJ1-5. TRBV21-1 counts as a pseudogene. The CDR3 consists of 19 residues. The CDR3 bases are TGTGCCAGCAGCAAAAGCAGGGACTTACAGGCCCATAGCAATCAGCCCCAGCATTTT. This sequence encodes CASSKSRDLQAHSNQPQHF.

The chain couples TRBV4-1 to TRBJ2-7, with 10 bases lining up with TRBD1. This CDR3 has 17 amino acids. The V and J ends lost 8 bases and 0 bases, in that order; junction bases with no gene match: 13. CDR1 is MGHRA and CDR2 is YSYEKL in the germline V gene. Here the CDR3 reads CASYTTDRDRGSYEQYF. The CDR3 DNA reads TGCGCCAGCTATACAACCGACCGGGACAGGGGCTCCTACGAGCAGTACTTC.

The chain joins TRBV28 to TRBJ1-2; D uncertain. Per the germline V gene, CDR1 is MDHEN and CDR2 is SYDVKM. This CDR3 is built from 11 residues. Trimming shortened V by 5 bases and J by 2 bases, and 3 bases separated the two germline ends. Here the CDR3 reads CASSQNYGYTF. In DNA form, the CDR3 reads TGTGCCAGCAGTCAAAACTATGGCTACACCTTC.

This chain connects TRBV10-2 to TRBJ1-2; D call uncertain. There are 15 residues in the CDR3. Germline values: CDR1 WSHSY, CDR2 SAAADI. With 0 bases removed from V and 4 bases from J, the gap between germline ends came to 12 bases. CDR3 sequence: CASSESLALGYGYTF. The CDR3, as DNA: TGCGCCAGCAGTGAGTCGCTAGCGCTGGGCTATGGCTACACCTTC.

This chain uses TRBV7-9 with TRBJ2-1, with TRBD1 matching 7 bases. Germline lookup yields CDR1 SEHNR and CDR2 FQNEAQ (reference sequence). The CDR3 consists of 14 residues. V lost 3 bases and J lost 7; bases outside the gene matches: 6. CDR3 DNA: TGTGCCAGCAGCTTCTCGGACAGGCGGAATGAGCAGTTCTTC. It encodes CASSFSDRRNEQFF.

V is TRBV7-8 and J is TRBJ1-5; 8 bases map to TRBD1. J was trimmed by 6 bases and V by 4 bases; bases with no gene match: 5. This CDR3 is built from 14 residues. CDR1 and CDR2 from the germline V gene are SGHVS and FQNEAQ. DNA of the CDR3: TGTGCCAGCAGCTCGACAGGGGAAAGTCAGCCCCAGCATTTT. This codes for CASSSTGESQPQHF.